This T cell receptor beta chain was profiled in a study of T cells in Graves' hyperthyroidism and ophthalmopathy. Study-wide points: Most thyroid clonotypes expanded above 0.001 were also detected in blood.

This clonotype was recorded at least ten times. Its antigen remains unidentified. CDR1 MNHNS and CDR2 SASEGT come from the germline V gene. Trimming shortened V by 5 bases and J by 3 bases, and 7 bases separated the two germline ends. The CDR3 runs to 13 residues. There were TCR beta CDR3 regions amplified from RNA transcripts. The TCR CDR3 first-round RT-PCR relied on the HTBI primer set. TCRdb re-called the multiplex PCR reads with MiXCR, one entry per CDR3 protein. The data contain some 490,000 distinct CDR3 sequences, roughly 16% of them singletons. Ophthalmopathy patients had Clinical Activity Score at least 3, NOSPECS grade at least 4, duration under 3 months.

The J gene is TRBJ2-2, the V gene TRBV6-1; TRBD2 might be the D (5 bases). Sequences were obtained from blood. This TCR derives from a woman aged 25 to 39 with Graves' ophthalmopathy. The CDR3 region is CASSWGDTGELFF. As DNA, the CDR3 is TGTGCCAGCAGTTGGGGAGACACCGGGGAGCTGTTTTTT.